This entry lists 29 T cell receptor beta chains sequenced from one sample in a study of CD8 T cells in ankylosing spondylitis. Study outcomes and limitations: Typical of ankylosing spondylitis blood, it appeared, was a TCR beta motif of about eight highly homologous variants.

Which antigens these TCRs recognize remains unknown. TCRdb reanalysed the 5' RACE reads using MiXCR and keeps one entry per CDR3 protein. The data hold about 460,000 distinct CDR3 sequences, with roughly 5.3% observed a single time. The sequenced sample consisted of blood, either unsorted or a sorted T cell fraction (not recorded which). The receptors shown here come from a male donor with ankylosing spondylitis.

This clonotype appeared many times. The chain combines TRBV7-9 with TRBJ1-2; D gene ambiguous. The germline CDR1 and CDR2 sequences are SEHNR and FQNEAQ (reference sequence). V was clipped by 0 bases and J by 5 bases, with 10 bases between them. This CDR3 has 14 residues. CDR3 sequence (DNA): TGTGCCAGCAGCTTAGCGTTGGCAGGATATGGCTACACCTTC. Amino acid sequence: CASSLALAGYGYTF.

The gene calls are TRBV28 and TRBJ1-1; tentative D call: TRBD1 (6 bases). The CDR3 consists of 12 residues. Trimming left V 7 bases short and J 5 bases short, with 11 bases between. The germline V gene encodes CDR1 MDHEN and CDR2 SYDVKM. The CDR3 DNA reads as TGTGCCAGCAAGGACAGCCCTACTGAAGCTTTCTTT. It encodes CASKDSPTEAFF.

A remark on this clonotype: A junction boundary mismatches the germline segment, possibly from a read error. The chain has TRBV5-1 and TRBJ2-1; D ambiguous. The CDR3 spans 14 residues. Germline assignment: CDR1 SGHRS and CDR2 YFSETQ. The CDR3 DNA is TGCGCCATCAGCTTGGCCTTCCTGGACAATGAGCAGTTCTTC. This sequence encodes CAISLAFLDNEQFF.

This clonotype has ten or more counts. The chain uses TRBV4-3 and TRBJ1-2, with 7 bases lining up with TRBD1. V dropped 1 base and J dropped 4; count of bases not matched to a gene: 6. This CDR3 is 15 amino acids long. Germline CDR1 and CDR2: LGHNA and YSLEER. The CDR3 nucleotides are TGCGCCAGCAGCCAAGCGACAGGGCTCGGCTATGGCTACACCTTC. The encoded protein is CASSQATGLGYGYTF.

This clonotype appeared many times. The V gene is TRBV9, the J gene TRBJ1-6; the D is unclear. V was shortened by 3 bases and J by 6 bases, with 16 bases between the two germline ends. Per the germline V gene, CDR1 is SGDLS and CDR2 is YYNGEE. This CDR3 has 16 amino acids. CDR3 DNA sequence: TGTGCCAGCAGCGGGGATATACGGGCCGGTAATTCACCCCTCCACTTT. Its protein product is CASSGDIRAGNSPLHF. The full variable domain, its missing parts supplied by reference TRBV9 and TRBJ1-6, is DSGVTQTPKHLITATGQRVTLRCSPRSGDLSVYWYQQSLDQGLQFLIQYYNGEERAKGNILERFSAQQFPDLHSELNLSSLELGDSALYFCASSGDIRAGNSPLHFGNGTRLTVT.

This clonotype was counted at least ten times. The chain's CDR3 is CASSVLGYGAKNIQYF. CDR3 sequence (DNA): TGTGCCAGCAGCGTTTTAGGGTATGGAGCCAAAAACATTCAGTACTTC. The genes are TRBV9 and TRBJ2-4; no clear D. V was clipped by 2 bases and J by 0 bases, with 12 bases between them. This CDR3 comprises 16 residues. Germline-derived CDR1 and CDR2 are SGDLS and YYNGEE. The full variable domain, completed using reference TRBV9 and TRBJ2-4, is DSGVTQTPKHLITATGQRVTLRCSPRSGDLSVYWYQQSLDQGLQFLIQYYNGEERAKGNILERFSAQQFPDLHSELNLSSLELGDSALYFCASSVLGYGAKNIQYFGAGTRLSVL.

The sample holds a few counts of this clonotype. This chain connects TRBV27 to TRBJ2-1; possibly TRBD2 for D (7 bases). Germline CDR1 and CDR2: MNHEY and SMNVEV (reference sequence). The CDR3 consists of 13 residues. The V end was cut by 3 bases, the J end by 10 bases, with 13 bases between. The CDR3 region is CASSFEGGIEQFF. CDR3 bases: TGTGCCAGCAGTTTTGAGGGGGGGATCGAGCAGTTCTTC.

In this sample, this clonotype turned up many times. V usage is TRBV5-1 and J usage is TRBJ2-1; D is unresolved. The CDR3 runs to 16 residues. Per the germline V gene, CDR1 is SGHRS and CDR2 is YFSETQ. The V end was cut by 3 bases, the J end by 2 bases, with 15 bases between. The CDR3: CASSSGWSGAYNEQFF. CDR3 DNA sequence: TGCGCCAGCAGCTCAGGATGGTCGGGTGCCTACAATGAGCAGTTCTTC.

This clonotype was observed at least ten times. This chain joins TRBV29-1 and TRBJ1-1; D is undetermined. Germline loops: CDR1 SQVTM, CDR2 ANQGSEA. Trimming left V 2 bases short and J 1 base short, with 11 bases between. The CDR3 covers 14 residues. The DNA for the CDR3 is TGCAGCGTTGAATCCCCCACGAGGAACACTGAAGCTTTCTTT. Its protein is CSVESPTRNTEAFF.

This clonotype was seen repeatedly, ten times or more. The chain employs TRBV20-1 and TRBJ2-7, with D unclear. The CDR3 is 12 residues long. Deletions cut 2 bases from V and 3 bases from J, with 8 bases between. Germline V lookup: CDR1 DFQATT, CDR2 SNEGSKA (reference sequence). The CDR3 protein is CSARMGNYEQYF. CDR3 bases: TGCAGTGCTAGAATGGGAAACTACGAGCAGTACTTC.

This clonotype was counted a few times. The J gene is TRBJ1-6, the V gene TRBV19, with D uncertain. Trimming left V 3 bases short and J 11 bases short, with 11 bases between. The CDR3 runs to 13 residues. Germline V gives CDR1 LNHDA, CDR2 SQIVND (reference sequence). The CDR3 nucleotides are TGTGCCAGTAGTATTCGGGTCGAGGCACCCCTCCACTTT. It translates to CASSIRVEAPLHF.

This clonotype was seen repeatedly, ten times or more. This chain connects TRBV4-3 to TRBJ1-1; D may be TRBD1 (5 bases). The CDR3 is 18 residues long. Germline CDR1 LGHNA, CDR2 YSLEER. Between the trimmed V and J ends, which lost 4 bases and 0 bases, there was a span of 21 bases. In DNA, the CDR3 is TGCGCCAGCAGCCTAAGACCCGGGGGGATTGGAATGAACACTGAAGCTTTCTTT. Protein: CASSLRPGGIGMNTEAFF.

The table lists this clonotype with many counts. The CDR3: CASSLASHSYNEQFF. The CDR3 nucleotides are TGTGCCAGCAGCTTGGCATCCCACAGTTACAATGAGCAGTTCTTC. The V gene is TRBV5-6, the J gene TRBJ2-1; D is uncertain. The V end was cut by 0 bases, the J end by 4 bases, with 11 bases between. The germline V gene has CDR1 SGHDT and CDR2 YYEEEE. The CDR3 loop spans 15 amino acids.

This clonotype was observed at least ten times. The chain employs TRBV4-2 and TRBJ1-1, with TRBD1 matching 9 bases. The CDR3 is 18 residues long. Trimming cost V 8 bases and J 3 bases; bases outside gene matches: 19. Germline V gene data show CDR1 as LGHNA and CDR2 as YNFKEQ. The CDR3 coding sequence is TGTGCCAGCGGACGGGGAGTGGGGGGACAGGGCCTGGACACTGAAGCTTTCTTT. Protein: CASGRGVGGQGLDTEAFF.

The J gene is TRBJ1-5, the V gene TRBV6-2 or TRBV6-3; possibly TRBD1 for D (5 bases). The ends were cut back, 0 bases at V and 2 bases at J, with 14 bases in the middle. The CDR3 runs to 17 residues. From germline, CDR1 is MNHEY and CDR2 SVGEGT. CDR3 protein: CASSYSLVWGGNQPQHF. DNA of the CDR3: TGTGCCAGCAGTTACTCACTCGTTTGGGGCGGCAATCAGCCCCAGCATTTT.

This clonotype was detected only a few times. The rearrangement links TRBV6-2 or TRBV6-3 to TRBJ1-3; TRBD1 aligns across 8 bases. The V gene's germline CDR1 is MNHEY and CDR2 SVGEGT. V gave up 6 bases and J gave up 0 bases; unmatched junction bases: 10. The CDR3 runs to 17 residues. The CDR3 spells CASRTTGEPFSGNTIYF. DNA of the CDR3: TGTGCCAGCAGGACGACAGGGGAGCCCTTCTCTGGAAACACCATATATTTT.

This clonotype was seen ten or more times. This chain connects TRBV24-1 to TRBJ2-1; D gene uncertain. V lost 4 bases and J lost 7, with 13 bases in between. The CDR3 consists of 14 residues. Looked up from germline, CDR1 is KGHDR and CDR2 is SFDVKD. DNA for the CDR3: TGTGCCACCAGTGACCCCCGCTTAGCAAATGAGCAGTTCTTC. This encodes CATSDPRLANEQFF.

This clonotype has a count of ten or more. The CDR3 loop reads CAISLLAGAYNEQFF. The CDR3 DNA reads as TGTGCCATCAGCCTACTAGCGGGAGCCTACAATGAGCAGTTCTTC. The chain is built from TRBV10-3 and TRBJ2-1, with 11 bases fitting TRBD2. V lost 6 bases and J lost 2; bases outside the gene matches: 3. This CDR3 has 15 residues. Germline V CDR1 and CDR2: ENHRY, SYGVKD.

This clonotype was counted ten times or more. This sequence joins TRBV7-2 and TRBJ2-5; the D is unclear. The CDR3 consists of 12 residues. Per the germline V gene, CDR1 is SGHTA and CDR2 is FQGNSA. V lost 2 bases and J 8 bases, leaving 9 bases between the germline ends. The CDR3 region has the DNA TGTGCCAGCAGCTTACGAAGAGCCACCCAGTACTTC. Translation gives CASSLRRATQYF.

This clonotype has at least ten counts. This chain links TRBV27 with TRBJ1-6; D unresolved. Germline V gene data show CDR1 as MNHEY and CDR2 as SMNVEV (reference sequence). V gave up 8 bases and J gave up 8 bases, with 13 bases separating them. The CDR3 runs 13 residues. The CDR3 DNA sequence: TGTGCCAGCTCAAGACAATCGGATTCACCCCTCCACTTT. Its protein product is CASSRQSDSPLHF.

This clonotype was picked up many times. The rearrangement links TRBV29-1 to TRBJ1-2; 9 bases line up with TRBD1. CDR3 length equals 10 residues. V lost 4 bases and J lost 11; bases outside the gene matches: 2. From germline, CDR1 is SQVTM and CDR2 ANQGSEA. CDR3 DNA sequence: TGCAGCGTTGGAGGACAGGGGTACACCTTC. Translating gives CSVGGQGYTF.

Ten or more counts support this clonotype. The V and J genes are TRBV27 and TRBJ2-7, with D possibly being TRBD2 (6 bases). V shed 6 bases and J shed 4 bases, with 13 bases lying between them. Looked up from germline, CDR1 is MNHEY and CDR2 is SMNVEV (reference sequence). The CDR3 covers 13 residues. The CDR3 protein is CASSVGSQYEQYF. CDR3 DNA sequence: TGTGCCAGCAGCGTCGGGAGTCAATACGAGCAGTACTTC.

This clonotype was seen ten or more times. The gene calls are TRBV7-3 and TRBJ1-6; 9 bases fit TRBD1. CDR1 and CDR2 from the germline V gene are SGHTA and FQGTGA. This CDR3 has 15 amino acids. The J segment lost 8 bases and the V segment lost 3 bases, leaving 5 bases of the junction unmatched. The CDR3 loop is CASSFGTGPDSPLHF. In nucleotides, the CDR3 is TGTGCCAGCAGCTTTGGGACAGGGCCTGATTCACCCCTCCACTTT.

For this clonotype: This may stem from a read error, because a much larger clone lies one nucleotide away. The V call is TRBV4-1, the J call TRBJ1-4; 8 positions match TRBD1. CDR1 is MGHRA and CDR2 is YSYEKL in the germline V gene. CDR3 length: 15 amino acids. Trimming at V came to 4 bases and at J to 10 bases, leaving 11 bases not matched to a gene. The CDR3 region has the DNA TGCGCCAGCAGCCCAGTAGGACAGGGTGAAGGAAAACTGTTTTTT. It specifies CASSPVGQGEGKLFF.

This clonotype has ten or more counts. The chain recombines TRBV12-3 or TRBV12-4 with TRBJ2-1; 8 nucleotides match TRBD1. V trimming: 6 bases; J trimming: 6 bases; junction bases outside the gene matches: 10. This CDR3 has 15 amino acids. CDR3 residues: CASSRERTGSNEQFF. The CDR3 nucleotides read TGTGCCAGCAGCCGAGAGCGGACAGGGAGCAATGAGCAGTTCTTC.

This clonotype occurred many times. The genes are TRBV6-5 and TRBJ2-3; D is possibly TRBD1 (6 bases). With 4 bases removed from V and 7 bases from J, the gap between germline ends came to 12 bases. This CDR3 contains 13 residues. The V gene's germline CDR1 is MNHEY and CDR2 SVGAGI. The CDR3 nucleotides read TGTGCCAGCAGTTGGGGGCCAAGGAATACGCAGTATTTT. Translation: CASSWGPRNTQYF.

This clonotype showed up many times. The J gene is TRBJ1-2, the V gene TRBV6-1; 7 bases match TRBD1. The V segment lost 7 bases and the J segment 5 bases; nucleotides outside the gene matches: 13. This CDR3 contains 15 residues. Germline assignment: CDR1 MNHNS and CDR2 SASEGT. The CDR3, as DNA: TGTGCCAGCACCGCCATCCGGGGACAGTTTTATGGCTACACCTTC. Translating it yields CASTAIRGQFYGYTF.

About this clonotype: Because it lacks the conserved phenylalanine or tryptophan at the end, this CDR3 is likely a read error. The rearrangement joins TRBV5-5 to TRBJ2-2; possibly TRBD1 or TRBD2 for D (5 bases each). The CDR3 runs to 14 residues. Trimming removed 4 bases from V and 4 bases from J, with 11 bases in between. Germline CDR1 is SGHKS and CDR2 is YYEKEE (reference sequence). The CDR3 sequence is CASSPGAFTGELFC. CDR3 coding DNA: TGTGCCAGCAGCCCCGGGGCATTCACCGGGGAGCTGTTTTGT.

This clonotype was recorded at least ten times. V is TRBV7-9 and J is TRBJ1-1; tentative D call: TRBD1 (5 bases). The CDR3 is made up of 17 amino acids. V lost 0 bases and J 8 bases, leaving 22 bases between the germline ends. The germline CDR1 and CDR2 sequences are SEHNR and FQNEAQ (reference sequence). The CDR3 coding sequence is TGTGCCAGCAGCTTAGCGCCCGGGACGTCCGTTTTAATCGAAGCTTTCTTT. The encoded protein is CASSLAPGTSVLIEAFF.